This TCR beta chain was sequenced for a study of cytomegalovirus exposure and HLA in healthy donors. Whole-study context: About 200 million T cells yielded approximately 100 million unique TCR beta sequences, as an earlier analysis found. Study-wide results and caveats: Later examination showed HLA-associated TCR beta chains had greater clonal expansion than equally common others. In a later analysis, a missense DCLRE1C variant was linked to TCR beta V- and J-gene trimming.

This CDR3 is 15 amino acids long. The germline gives CDR1 SEHNR, CDR2 FQNEAQ (reference sequence). With 60 Vbeta and 13 Jbeta primers, the PCR was carried out. Libraries were prepared by immunoSEQ multiplex PCR; TCRdb keeps only in-frame clonotypes and omits some of them. The sample shows approximately 150,000 clones, about three quarters of them seen only once. Points on this clone: Its target is unknown. The junction differs from germline at one of its ends, possibly a read error.

The V and J genes are TRBV7-9 and TRBJ1-3; tentatively, D is TRBD1 (5 bases). Sequenced input: PBMCs. The TCR sequence derives from a male donor in good health and CMV-seronegative. CDR3 in DNA: TGTGCCAGCAGCCTAACCGACAGCTCTGGAAACACCACATATTTT. Amino acids: CASSLTDSSGNTTYF.